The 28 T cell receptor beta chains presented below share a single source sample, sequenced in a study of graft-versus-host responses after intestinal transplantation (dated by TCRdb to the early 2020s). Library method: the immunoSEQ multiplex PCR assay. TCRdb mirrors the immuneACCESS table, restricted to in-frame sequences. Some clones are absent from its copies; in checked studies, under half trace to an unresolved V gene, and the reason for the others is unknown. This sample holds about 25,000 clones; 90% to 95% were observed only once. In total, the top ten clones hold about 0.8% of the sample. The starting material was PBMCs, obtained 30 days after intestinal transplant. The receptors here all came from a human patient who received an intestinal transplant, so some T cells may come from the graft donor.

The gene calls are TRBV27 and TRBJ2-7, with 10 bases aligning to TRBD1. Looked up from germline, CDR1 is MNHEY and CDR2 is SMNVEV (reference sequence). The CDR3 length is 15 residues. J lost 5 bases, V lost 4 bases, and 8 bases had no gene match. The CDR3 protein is CASSSSGTGADEQYF. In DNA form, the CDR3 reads TGTGCCAGCAGTTCCTCGGGGACAGGGGCTGACGAGCAGTACTTC.

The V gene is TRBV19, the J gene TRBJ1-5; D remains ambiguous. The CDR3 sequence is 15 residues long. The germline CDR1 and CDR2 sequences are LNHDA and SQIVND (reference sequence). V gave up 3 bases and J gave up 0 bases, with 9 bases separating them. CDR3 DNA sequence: TGTGCCAGTAGTATCGGCACTTATAGCAATCAGCCCCAGCATTTT. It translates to CASSIGTYSNQPQHF.

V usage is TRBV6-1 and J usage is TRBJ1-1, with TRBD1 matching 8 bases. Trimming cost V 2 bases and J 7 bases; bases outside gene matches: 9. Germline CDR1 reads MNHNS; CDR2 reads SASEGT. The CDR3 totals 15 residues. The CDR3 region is CASSEWGQVRVEAFF. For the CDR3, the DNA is TGTGCCAGCAGTGAATGGGGACAGGTAAGGGTTGAAGCTTTCTTT.

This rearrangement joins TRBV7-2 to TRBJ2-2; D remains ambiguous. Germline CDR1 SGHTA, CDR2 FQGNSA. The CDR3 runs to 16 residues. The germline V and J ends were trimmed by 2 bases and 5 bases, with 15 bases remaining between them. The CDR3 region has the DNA TGTGCCAGCAGCTTACATGTGGGGTTGAGTACCGGGGAGCTGTTTTTT. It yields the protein CASSLHVGLSTGELFF.

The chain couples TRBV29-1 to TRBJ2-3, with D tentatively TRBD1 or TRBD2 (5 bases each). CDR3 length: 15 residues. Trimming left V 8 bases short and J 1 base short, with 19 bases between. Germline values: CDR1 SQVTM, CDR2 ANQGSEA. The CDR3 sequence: CSLTLVGDRTDTQYF. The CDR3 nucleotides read TGCAGCCTCACCCTGGTCGGGGACCGCACAGATACGCAGTATTTT.

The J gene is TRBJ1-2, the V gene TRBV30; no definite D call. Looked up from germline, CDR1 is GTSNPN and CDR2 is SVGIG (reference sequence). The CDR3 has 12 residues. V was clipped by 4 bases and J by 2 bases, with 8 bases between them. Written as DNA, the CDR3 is TGTGCCTGGATCCAACAGAACTATGGCTACACCTTC. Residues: CAWIQQNYGYTF.

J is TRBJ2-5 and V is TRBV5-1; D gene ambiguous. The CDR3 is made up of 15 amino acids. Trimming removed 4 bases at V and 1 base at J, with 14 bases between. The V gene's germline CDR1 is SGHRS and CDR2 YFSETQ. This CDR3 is CASSDTSRSQETQYF. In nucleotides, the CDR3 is TGCGCCAGCAGCGACACCTCCCGGTCCCAAGAGACCCAGTACTTC. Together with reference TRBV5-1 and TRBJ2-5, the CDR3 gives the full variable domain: KAGVTQTPRYLIKTRGQQVTLSCSPISGHRSVSWYQQTPGQGLQFLFEYFSETQRNKGNFPGRFSGRQFSNSRSEMNVSTLELGDSALYLCASSDTSRSQETQYFGPGTRLLVL.

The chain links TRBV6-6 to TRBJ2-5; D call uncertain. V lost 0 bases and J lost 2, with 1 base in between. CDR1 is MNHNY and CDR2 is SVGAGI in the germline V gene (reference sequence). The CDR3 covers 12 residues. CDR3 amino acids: CASSYSQETQYF. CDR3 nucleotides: TGTGCCAGCAGTTACTCGCAAGAGACCCAGTACTTC.

The CDR3 nucleotides are TGTGCCAGCAGCTTAAGACTAGCGGGGGGGCCTGTAGATACGCAGTATTTT. It encodes CASSLRLAGGPVDTQYF. This rearrangement joins TRBV7-9 to TRBJ2-3; TRBD2 agrees at 14 bases. V shed 2 bases and J 5 bases; nucleotides not matched to a gene: 6. Germline-derived CDR1 and CDR2 are SEHNR and FQNEAQ (reference sequence). The CDR3 length is 17 residues.

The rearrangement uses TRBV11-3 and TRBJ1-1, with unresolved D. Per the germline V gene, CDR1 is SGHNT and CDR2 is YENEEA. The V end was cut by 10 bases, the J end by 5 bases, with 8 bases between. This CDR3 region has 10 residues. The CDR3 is CATPKTEAFF. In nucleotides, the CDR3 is TGTGCCACACCGAAAACTGAAGCTTTCTTT.

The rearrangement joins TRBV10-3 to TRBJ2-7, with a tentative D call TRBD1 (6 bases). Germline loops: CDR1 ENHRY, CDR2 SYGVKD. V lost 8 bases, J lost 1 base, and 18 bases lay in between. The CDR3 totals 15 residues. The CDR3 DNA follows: TGTGCCATCGGGAACCGGGACACCCGGTCCTACGAGCAGTACTTC. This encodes CAIGNRDTRSYEQYF.

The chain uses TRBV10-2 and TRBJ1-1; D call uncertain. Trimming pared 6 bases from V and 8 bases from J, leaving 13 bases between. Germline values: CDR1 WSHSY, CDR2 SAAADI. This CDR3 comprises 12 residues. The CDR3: CASSLSPPEAFF. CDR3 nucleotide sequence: TGCGCCAGCAGCCTTTCGCCCCCAGAAGCTTTCTTT.

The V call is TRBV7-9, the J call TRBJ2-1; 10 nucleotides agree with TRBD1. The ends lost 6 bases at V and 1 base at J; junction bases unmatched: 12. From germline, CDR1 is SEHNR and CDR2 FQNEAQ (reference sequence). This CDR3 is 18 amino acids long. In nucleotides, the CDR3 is TGTGCCAGCAGTTTGACAGGGGGCTGGGGAGGGTCCTACAATGAGCAGTTCTTC. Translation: CASSLTGGWGGSYNEQFF.

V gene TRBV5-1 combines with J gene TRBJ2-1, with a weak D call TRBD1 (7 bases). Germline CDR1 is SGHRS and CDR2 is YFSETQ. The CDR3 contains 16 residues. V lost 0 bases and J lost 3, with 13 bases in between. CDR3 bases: TGCGCCAGCAGCTTGGCAGCGCAGGGGGGCTACAATGAGCAGTTCTTC. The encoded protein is CASSLAAQGGYNEQFF.

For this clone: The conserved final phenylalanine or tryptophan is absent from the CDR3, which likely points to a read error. The CDR3 DNA reads TGCGCCAGCAGCGTCCCGGGACACCCGGCCCGGAACACTGAAGCTTTCCTT. It yields the protein CASSVPGHPARNTEAFL. This chain links TRBV5-1 with TRBJ1-1, with a tentative D call TRBD1 (6 bases). Germline V gene lookup returns CDR1 SGHRS and CDR2 YFSETQ. Trimming removed 4 bases at V and 1 base at J, with 20 bases between. The CDR3 sequence is 17 residues long.

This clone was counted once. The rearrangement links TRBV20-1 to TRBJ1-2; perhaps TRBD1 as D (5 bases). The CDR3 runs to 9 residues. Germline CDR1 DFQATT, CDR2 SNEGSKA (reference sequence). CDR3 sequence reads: CRGGYGYTF. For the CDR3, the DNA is TGCAGGGGGGGCTATGGCTACACCTTC.

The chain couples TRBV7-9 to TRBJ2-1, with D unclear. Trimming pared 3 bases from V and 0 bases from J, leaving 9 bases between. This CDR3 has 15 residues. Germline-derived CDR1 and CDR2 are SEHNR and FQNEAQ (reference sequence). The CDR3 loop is CASSFAGISYNEQFF. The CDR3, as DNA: TGTGCCAGCAGCTTCGCAGGCATCTCCTACAATGAGCAGTTCTTC.

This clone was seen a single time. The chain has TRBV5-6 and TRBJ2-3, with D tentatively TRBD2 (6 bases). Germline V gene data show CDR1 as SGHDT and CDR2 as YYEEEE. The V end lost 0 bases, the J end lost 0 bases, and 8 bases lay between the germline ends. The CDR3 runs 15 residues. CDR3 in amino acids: CASSLGSGSTDTQYF. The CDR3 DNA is TGTGCCAGCAGCTTGGGGAGCGGGAGCACAGATACGCAGTATTTT. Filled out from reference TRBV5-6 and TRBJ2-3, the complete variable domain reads DAGVTQSPTHLIKTRGQQVTLRCSPKSGHDTVSWYQQALGQGPQFIFQYYEEEERQRGNFPDRFSGHQFPNYSSELNVNALLLGDSALYLCASSLGSGSTDTQYFGPGTRLTVL.

CDR3 residues: CASSRRQGNSGANVLTF. CDR3 in DNA: TGCGCCAGCAGCCGCCGACAGGGGAACTCTGGGGCCAACGTCCTGACTTTC. This chain uses TRBV5-1 with TRBJ2-6, with 8 bases identical to TRBD1. J was trimmed by 0 bases and V by 4 bases; bases with no gene match: 6. The CDR3 is 17 amino acids. Per germline, CDR1 SGHRS and CDR2 YFSETQ.

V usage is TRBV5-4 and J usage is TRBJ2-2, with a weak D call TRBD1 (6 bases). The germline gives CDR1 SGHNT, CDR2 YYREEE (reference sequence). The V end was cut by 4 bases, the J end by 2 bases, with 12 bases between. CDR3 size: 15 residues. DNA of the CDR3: TGTGCCAGCAGCACAGGGTTGGAAAACACCGGGGAGCTGTTTTTT. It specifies CASSTGLENTGELFF.

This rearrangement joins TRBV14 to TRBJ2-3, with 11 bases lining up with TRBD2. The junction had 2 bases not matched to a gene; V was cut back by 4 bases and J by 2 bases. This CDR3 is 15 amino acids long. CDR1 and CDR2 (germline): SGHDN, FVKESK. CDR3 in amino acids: CASSLLAGATDTQYF. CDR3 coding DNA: TGTGCCAGCAGCCTACTAGCGGGAGCCACAGATACGCAGTATTTT.

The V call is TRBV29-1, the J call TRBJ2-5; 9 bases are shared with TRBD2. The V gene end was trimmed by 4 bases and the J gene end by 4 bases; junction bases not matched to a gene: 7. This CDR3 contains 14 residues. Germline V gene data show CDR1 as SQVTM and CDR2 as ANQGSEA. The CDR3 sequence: CSVVPLAGPETQYF. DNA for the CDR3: TGCAGCGTTGTCCCCCTAGCGGGGCCAGAGACCCAGTACTTC.

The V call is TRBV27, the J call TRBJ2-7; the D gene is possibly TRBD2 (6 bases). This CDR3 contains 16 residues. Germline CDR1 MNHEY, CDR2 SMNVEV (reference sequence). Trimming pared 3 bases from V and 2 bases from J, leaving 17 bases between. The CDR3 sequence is CASSFGDGGSPYEQYF. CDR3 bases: TGTGCCAGCAGTTTTGGGGACGGGGGTTCCCCCTACGAGCAGTACTTC.

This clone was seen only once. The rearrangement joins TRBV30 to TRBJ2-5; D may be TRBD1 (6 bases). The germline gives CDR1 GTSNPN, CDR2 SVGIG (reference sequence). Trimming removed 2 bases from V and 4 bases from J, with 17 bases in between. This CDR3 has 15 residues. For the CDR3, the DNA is TGTGCCTGGAGTCTCGTGGGGGCGGCGGGAGAGACCCAGTACTTC. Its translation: CAWSLVGAAGETQYF. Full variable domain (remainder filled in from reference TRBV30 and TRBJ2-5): SQTIHQWPATLVQPVGSPLSLECTVEGTSNPNLYWYRQAAGRGLQLLFYSVGIGQISSEVPQNLSASRPQDRQFILSSKKLLLSDSGFYLCAWSLVGAAGETQYFGPGTRLLVL.

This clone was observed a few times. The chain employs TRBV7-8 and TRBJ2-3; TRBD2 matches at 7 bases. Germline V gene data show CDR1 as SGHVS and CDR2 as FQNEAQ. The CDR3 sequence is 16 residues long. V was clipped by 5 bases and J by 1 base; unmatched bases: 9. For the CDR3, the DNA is TGTGCCAGCAGCCTAAAAGGGCTAGCGGGCACAGATACGCAGTATTTT. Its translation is CASSLKGLAGTDTQYF.

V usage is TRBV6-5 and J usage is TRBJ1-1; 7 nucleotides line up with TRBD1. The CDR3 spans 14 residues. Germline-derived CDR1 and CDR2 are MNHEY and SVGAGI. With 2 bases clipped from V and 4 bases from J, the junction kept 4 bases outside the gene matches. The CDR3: CASSYAAGGTEAFF. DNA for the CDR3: TGTGCCAGCAGTTACGCCGCAGGGGGCACTGAAGCTTTCTTT.

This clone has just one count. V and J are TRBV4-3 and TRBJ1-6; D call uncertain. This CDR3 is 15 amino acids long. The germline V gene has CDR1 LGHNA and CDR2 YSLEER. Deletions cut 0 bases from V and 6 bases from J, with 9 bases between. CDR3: CASSQDGVRNSPLHF. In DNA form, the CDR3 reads TGCGCCAGCAGCCAAGATGGGGTTCGTAATTCACCCCTCCACTTT.

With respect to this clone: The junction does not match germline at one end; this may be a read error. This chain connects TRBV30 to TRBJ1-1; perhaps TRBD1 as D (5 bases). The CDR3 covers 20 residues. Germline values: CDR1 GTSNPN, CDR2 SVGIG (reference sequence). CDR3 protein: CAWSVQRGVVSNTLNSEAFF. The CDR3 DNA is TGTGCCTGGAGTGTACAGAGGGGAGTAGTGTCCAATACATTGAACAGTGAAGCTTTCTTT.